A selection of T cell receptor beta chains follows, all from one sample in a study of CD8+ T cells in alopecia areata. Assay used: immunoSEQ multiplex PCR; TCRdb lists only in-frame clones, some missing. Of more than 100,000 clones in the sample, about 50% are singletons; the top ten hold approximately 0.46%. The material was CD4+ T cells sorted from blood, obtained at week 4, from a patient treated with tofacitinib. The receptors stem from a human donor with alopecia areata. The CDR3 runs from the conserved cysteine through the conserved F or W. The order of the fields is J gene, V gene, clone size, D gene, CDR3 protein, CDR3 DNA. D genes are given only for firm matches. Clone size, where shown, is once, few, many, or a class for clones that have expanded.

J: TRBJ2-6
V: TRBV7-9
size: .
D: .
CDR3: CASSLARALSGANVLTF
DNA: TGTGCCAGCAGCTTAGCTCGGGCCCTCTCTGGGGCCAACGTCCTGACTTTC

J: TRBJ1-4
V: TRBV30
size: .
D: .
CDR3: CAWRRKDSANEKLFF
DNA: TGTGCCTGGAGGAGGAAGGACAGCGCGAATGAAAAACTGTTTTTT

J: TRBJ2-7
V: TRBV14
size: .
D: .
CDR3: CASSHGGKGYEQYF
DNA: TGTGCCAGCAGCCATGGAGGGAAGGGTTACGAGCAGTACTTC

J: TRBJ2-1
V: TRBV5-1
size: .
D: .
CDR3: CASSSAQVGEQFF
DNA: TGCGCCAGCAGCTCCGCGCAAGTTGGAGAGCAGTTCTTC

J: TRBJ2-2
V: TRBV19
size: few
D: TRBD1
CDR3: CAAEERTGWRNTGELFF
DNA: TGTGCCGCCGAAGAAAGGACAGGGTGGAGAAACACCGGGGAGCTGTTTTTT

J: TRBJ1-2
V: TRBV27
size: .
D: .
CDR3: CASSPKGFGYTF
DNA: TGTGCCAGCAGTCCGAAGGGGTTTGGCTACACCTTC

J: TRBJ2-1
V: TRBV4-1
size: few
D: TRBD2
CDR3: CASSHGLAGGPGQFF
DNA: TGCGCCAGCAGCCACGGGCTAGCGGGAGGGCCGGGGCAGTTCTTC

J: TRBJ1-2
V: TRBV29-1
size: .
D: TRBD1
CDR3: CSVGAGGDYGYTF
DNA: TGCAGCGTTGGGGCAGGGGGTGACTATGGCTACACCTTC

J: TRBJ2-3
V: TRBV29-1
size: .
D: TRBD2
CDR3: CSDGLVAQYF
DNA: TGCAGCGACGGACTAGTTGCGCAGTATTTT

J: TRBJ2-4
V: TRBV6-1
size: .
D: .
CDR3: CASSEGAGRAKNIQYF
DNA: TGTGCCAGCAGTGAAGGGGCGGGACGAGCCAAAAACATTCAGTACTTC

J: TRBJ2-7
V: TRBV7-3
size: .
D: .
CDR3: CASSLLGGPSYEQYF
DNA: TGTGCCAGCAGCCTCCTGGGGGGCCCTTCCTACGAGCAGTACTTC

J: TRBJ1-3
V: TRBV7-9
size: .
D: .
CDR3: CASSLESVGNTIYF
DNA: TGTGCCAGCAGCTTAGAGTCTGTTGGAAACACCATATATTTT

J: TRBJ1-3
V: TRBV30
size: .
D: TRBD1
CDR3: CAWSVGTGDSGNTIYF
DNA: TGTGCCTGGAGTGTGGGGACAGGAGACTCTGGAAACACCATATATTTT

J: TRBJ2-4
V: TRBV9
size: .
D: .
CDR3: CASSVGGAKNIQYF
DNA: TGTGCCAGCAGCGTAGGCGGAGCCAAAAACATTCAGTACTTC

J: TRBJ1-1
V: TRBV5-1
size: few
D: .
CDR3: CASSLVGARNTEAFF
DNA: TGCGCCAGCAGCTTGGTGGGGGCGAGGAACACTGAAGCTTTCTTT

J: TRBJ1-1
V: TRBV2
size: .
D: .
CDR3: CASSGQENTEAFF
DNA: TGTGCCAGCAGCGGCCAGGAGAACACTGAAGCTTTCTTT

J: TRBJ2-5
V: TRBV6-1
size: few
D: TRBD1
CDR3: CASTGTGAGETQYF
DNA: TGTGCCAGCACCGGGACAGGGGCCGGTGAGACCCAGTACTTC

J: TRBJ1-1
V: TRBV9
size: .
D: .
CDR3: CASSVKDRREAFF
DNA: TGTGCCAGCAGCGTAAAAGATCGGCGTGAAGCTTTCTTT

J: TRBJ2-7
V: TRBV2
size: .
D: .
CDR3: CASSPIEQYF
DNA: TGTGCCAGCAGTCCCATCGAGCAGTACTTC

J: TRBJ2-5
V: TRBV5-1
size: few
D: TRBD2
CDR3: CASSSMGTSGSGETQYF
DNA: TGCGCCAGCAGCTCAATGGGGACTAGCGGGTCTGGGGAGACCCAGTACTTC

J: TRBJ1-5
V: TRBV19
size: .
D: .
CDR3: CASSRQGYSNQPQHF
DNA: TGTGCCAGTAGTCGTCAGGGATATAGCAATCAGCCCCAGCATTTT

J: TRBJ1-2
V: TRBV18
size: .
D: .
CDR3: CASSPPNREIYGYTF
DNA: TGTGCCAGCTCACCACCGAACAGGGAGATATATGGCTACACCTTC

J: TRBJ2-7
V: TRBV6-5
size: .
D: .
CDR3: CASSYSSYEQYF
DNA: TGTGCCAGCAGTTACTCGAGTTACGAGCAGTACTTC

J: TRBJ2-3
V: TRBV29-1
size: .
D: .
CDR3: CSVKGGIRGNTDTQYF
DNA: TGCAGCGTTAAAGGAGGGATTAGGGGGAACACAGATACGCAGTATTTT

J: TRBJ1-1
V: TRBV15
size: .
D: TRBD1
CDR3: CATSTWTGSPEAFF
DNA: TGTGCCACCAGCACCTGGACAGGGTCCCCTGAAGCTTTCTTT

J: TRBJ1-2
V: TRBV7-9
size: .
D: .
CDR3: CASSLGQGYGYTF
DNA: TGTGCCAGCAGCTTAGGACAAGGCTATGGCTACACCTTC